One sample yielded the 2 T cell receptor beta chains listed below, sequenced in a study of shared clonotypes between healthy human individuals. The protocol was immunoSEQ multiplex PCR, while the TCRdb copy is restricted to in-frame clones and leaves out a portion. The sample records about 2.3 million clones, approximately 93% being singletons. Sequencing was done on a sample of naive CD4+ T cells from PBMCs. Subset defined: CD45RA+ positively selected. Receptors originate from a man between 18 and 35 years old in good health. Some clones in this sample may be carry-over from other donors' samples.

The V gene is TRBV2, the J gene TRBJ2-2; D tentatively reads TRBD1 or TRBD2 (5 bases each). Looked up from germline, CDR1 is SNHLY and CDR2 is FYNNEI. The CDR3 length is 14 residues. Trimming took off 6 bases at V and 7 bases at J, with 15 bases between the two ends. As DNA, the CDR3 is TGTGCCAGCAGACAGGCCACTCGGGACGGGGAGCTGTTTTTT. It codes for CASRQATRDGELFF. The entire variable domain, with the rest obtained from reference TRBV2 and TRBJ2-2, is as follows: EPEVTQTPSHQVTQMGQEVILRCVPISNHLYFYWYRQILGQKVEFLVSFYNNEISEKSEIFDDQFSVERPDGSNFTLKIRSTKLEDSAMYFCASRQATRDGELFFGEGSRLTVL.

The chain has TRBV6-1 and TRBJ2-1; D gene ambiguous. V lost 4 bases and J 0 bases, leaving 13 bases between the germline ends. The V gene's germline CDR1 is MNHNS and CDR2 SASEGT. This CDR3 contains 16 residues. The CDR3 spells CASSVSRISSYNEQFF. CDR3 sequence (DNA): TGTGCCAGCAGTGTATCACGGATTAGCTCCTACAATGAGCAGTTCTTC.